The 5 T cell receptor beta chains below all came from one sample that was sequenced in a study of molecular identifiers for immune sequencing clone quantification. Each CDR3 protein gets one entry after TCRdb re-called the PCR reads with MiXCR. The sample consists of hundreds of thousands of distinct CDR3 sequences, around 21% of them appearing once. The sample taken for sequencing was naive CD8+ T cells from blood, with Jurkat cell RNA spiked in. Regarding subset: FACS-sorted CD8+CD4-CCR7+CD45RA+ naive T cells. These receptors came from a human donor in good health. Some libraries in this study had Jurkat cell RNA spiked in.

This clonotype was observed a handful of times. This rearrangement joins TRBV11-3 to TRBJ1-5; D is possibly TRBD1 (6 bases). CDR3 length: 17 residues. Trimming took off 1 base at V and 3 bases at J, with 16 bases between the two ends. The germline CDR1 and CDR2 sequences are SGHNT and YENEEA. The DNA of the CDR3 is TGTGCCAGCAGCTTAGGTCAGGGCAGGGGAATCAATCAGCCCCAGCATTTT. This translates into CASSLGQGRGINQPQHF.

The chain has TRBV4-3 and TRBJ2-3; possibly TRBD2 for D (6 bases). The length of the CDR3 is 17 residues. The germline V gene encodes CDR1 LGHNA and CDR2 YSLEER. Trimming removed 3 bases from V and 6 bases from J, with 22 bases in between. The CDR3 DNA follows: TGCGCCAGCAGCCAGGAACTTGGGGACTCGATTAAGGATACGCAGTATTTT. This translates into CASSQELGDSIKDTQYF.

Regarding this clonotype: A read error may account for a junction end that differs from germline. The chain links TRBV24-1 to TRBJ2-2, with 8 nucleotides matching TRBD1. CDR1 KGHDR and CDR2 SFDVKD come from the germline V gene. This CDR3 is built from 15 residues. CDR3 sequence reads: CATHQGAEYTRELFF. The CDR3, as DNA: TGTGCCACCCACCAGGGGGCGGAGTACACCAGGGAGCTGTTTTTT.

This clonotype was recorded many times. The CDR3 DNA is TGTGCCAGCAGTGAAGCGCGTGGGGGGGAACAGCCCCAGCATTTT. This encodes CASSEARGGEQPQHF. The chain is built from TRBV2 and TRBJ1-5; D may be TRBD1 (5 bases). CDR3 length: 15 residues. Trimming took 0 bases from V and 7 from J, leaving 13 bases between them. Germline V CDR1 and CDR2: SNHLY, FYNNEI.

The table lists this clonotype with many counts. This rearrangement joins TRBV9 to TRBJ1-2; D is uncertain. V dropped 0 bases and J dropped 0 bases, with 6 bases sitting between them. The CDR3 has 14 amino acids. Germline assignment: CDR1 SGDLS and CDR2 YYNGEE. CDR3 in DNA: TGTGCCAGCAGCGTAGATGTGGCTAACTATGGCTACACCTTC. Its protein product is CASSVDVANYGYTF.